The sequence of this T cell receptor beta chain was determined in a study of early T cells in non-severe SARS-CoV-2 infection. The CDR3 consists of 13 residues. CDR1 SQVTM and CDR2 ANQGSEA come from the germline V gene. Via MiXCR, TCRdb re-called the 5' RACE reads, giving one row per CDR3 protein. This sample carries about 20,000 distinct CDR3 sequences, 4% to 5.5% of them seen once, and the ten largest clones take roughly 5%. This clonotype has a count of ten or more. The sequence derives from an adult who was a healthcare worker with PCR-confirmed SARS-CoV-2 infection or an uninfected control (not recorded which). Sample: whole blood. The chain links TRBV29-1 to TRBJ1-1, with no clear D. The CDR3 DNA is TGCAGGGGCCAGGTCAACCTTGGCACTGAAGCTTTCTTT. Translating gives CRGQVNLGTEAFF.